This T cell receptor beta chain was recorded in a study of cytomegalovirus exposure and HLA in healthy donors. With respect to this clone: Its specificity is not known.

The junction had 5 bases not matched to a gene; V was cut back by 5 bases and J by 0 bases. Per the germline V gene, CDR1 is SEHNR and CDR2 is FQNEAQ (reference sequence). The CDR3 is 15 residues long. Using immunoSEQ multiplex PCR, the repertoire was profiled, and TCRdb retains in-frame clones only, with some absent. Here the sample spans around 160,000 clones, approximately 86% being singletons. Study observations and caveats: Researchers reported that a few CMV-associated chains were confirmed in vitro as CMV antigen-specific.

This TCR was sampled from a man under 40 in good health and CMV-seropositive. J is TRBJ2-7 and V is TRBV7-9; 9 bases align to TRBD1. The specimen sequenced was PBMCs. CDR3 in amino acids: CASSPGQGSSYEQYF. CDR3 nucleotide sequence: TGTGCCAGCAGCCCGGGACAGGGTAGCTCCTACGAGCAGTACTTC.